What follows is one T cell receptor beta chain and its context. Genes and germline are mouse. The DNA ends 1 residue before the CDR3 does, and the rest of the CDR3 is filled in from the germline J gene. Germline CDR1 reads KGHPV; CDR2 reads FQNQEV (reference sequence). Trimming removed 4 bases from V and 2 bases from J; junction bases left unmatched: 3. This CDR3 spans 14 amino acids. This sample was included in a study of tissue T cells after allogeneic stem cell transplantation. As for time point: mouse harvest day 7 after allogeneic transplant. Mouse grafts combined 10^7 T-cell-depleted bone marrow cells with 10^6 splenic CD5+ T cells. TCRbeta CDR3 was sequenced at survey depth with template counts. Only in-frame clones appear in the TCRdb table, and some are missing; sequencing was by immunoSEQ multiplex PCR. This sample carries under 8,000 clones, under 50% of them seen once, and the ten largest clones take about 7%.

The source of this sequence is a female BALB/c mouse given C57BL/6 T cells with graft-versus-host disease after an allogeneic hematopoietic cell transplant. The sequenced material came from gut tissue. The chain carries TRBV26 and TRBJ2-5, with TRBD1 matching over 7 bases. The DNA read from the CDR3 is TGTGCCAGCAGTCCGTACAGGGGCCAAGACACCCAGTAC. Amino acids: CASSPYRGQDTQY. The CDR3 in full is CASSPYRGQDTQYF.